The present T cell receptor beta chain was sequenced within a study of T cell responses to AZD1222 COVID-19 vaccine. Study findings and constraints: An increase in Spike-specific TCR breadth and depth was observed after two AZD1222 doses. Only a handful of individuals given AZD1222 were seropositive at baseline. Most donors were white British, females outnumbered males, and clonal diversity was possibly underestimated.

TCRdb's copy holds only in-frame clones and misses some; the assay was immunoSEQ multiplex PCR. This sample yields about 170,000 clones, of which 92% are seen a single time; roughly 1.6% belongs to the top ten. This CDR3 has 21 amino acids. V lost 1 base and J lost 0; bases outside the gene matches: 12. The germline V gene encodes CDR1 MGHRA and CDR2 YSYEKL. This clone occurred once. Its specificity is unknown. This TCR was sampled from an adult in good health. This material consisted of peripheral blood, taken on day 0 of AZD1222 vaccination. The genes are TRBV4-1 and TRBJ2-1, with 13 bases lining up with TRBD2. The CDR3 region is CASSQVPGTSGTRSSYNEQFF. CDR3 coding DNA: TGCGCCAGCAGCCAAGTTCCCGGGACTAGCGGGACCCGGAGCTCCTACAATGAGCAGTTCTTC.